Detailed here is one T cell receptor beta chain. This entry belongs to a study of blood T cell repertoires in COVID-19. Background on the study: Sample material is recorded as cDNA or gDNA derived from T cells, B-cell-depleted T cells, or PBMCs.

The germline V and J ends were trimmed by 6 bases and 2 bases, with 16 bases remaining between them. This CDR3 has 15 residues. Germline values: CDR1 KGHSH, CDR2 LQKENI. Produced via immunoSEQ multiplex PCR; TCRdb's table is partial and in-frame only. This table has a few hundred thousand clones, 70% to 90% appearing once. This sequence originates from a woman under 40 who had recovered from COVID-19. This chain links TRBV18 with TRBJ1-1; a possible D gene is TRBD1 (5 bases). Sequencing input: PBMCs or T cells enriched from blood (not recorded which). The CDR3 loop is CASSRSRGTNTEAFF. The DNA of the CDR3 is TGTGCCAGCTCGCGCAGCCGGGGGACTAACACTGAAGCTTTCTTT.